Listed here are 5 T cell receptor beta chains from one sample, sequenced in a study of PD-1 blockade in classical Hodgkin lymphoma. Time point specified: cycle 4 day 1 (C4D1), after 6 weeks of nivolumab. Each patient's relapse followed autologous stem cell transplantation, and brentuximab vedotin exposure varied. Some clones are missing from TCRdb's copy, which holds only in-frame ones; the method was immunoSEQ multiplex PCR. The sample lists 90,000 to 140,000 clones; approximately 89% were seen once. The material sequenced was peripheral blood mononuclear cells (PBMCs), taken before the fourth cycle of nivolumab. These receptors were taken from a human donor with classical Hodgkin lymphoma.

This clone was observed at least ten times. This chain connects TRBV5-4 to TRBJ2-3, with unresolved D. This CDR3 contains 15 residues. CDR1 is SGHNT and CDR2 is YYREEE in the germline V gene (reference sequence). V lost 4 bases and J 4 bases, leaving 16 bases between the germline ends. CDR3 amino acids: CASSPVDGRPDTQYF. For the CDR3, the DNA is TGTGCCAGCAGCCCCGTTGATGGAAGGCCAGATACGCAGTATTTT.

This clone appeared a single time. The rearrangement links TRBV27 to TRBJ2-7, with TRBD1 matching 8 bases. This CDR3 is 14 amino acids long. The J segment lost 5 bases and the V segment lost 2 bases, leaving 5 bases of the junction unmatched. Looked up from germline, CDR1 is MNHEY and CDR2 is SMNVEV (reference sequence). The chain's CDR3 is CASSLMTGADEQYF. In nucleotides, the CDR3 is TGTGCCAGCAGTTTAATGACAGGGGCTGACGAGCAGTACTTC.

In this sample, this clone turned up once. The chain joins TRBV5-5 to TRBJ1-4, with unresolved D. Germline CDR1 is SGHKS and CDR2 is YYEKEE (reference sequence). This CDR3 comprises 14 residues. The V gene lost 7 bases and the J gene lost 0 bases, with 10 bases spanning the gap. CDR3 protein: CASRTDATNEKLFF. DNA for the CDR3: TGTGCCAGCCGGACGGATGCAACTAATGAAAAACTGTTTTTT.

V usage is TRBV29-1 and J usage is TRBJ2-7; 14 positions agree with TRBD2. The CDR3 length is 18 residues. The J segment lost 2 bases and the V segment lost 2 bases, leaving 11 bases of the junction unmatched. Germline CDR1 is SQVTM and CDR2 is ANQGSEA. The CDR3, as DNA: TGCAGCGTTGAATCGAGCTCTAGACTAGCGGGAGGGCCCTACGAGCAGTACTTC. Encoded protein: CSVESSSRLAGGPYEQYF.

V and J are TRBV21-1 and TRBJ1-5; the table's D call of TRBD1 was not tested on the DNA. TRBV21-1 is an annotated pseudogene. The CDR3 runs 19 residues. CDR3 loop: CASSTPTGTGARGNQPQHF. Written as DNA, the CDR3 is TGTGCCAGCAGCACCCCAACCGGGACAGGGGCGAGGGGCAATCAGCCCCAGCATTTT.